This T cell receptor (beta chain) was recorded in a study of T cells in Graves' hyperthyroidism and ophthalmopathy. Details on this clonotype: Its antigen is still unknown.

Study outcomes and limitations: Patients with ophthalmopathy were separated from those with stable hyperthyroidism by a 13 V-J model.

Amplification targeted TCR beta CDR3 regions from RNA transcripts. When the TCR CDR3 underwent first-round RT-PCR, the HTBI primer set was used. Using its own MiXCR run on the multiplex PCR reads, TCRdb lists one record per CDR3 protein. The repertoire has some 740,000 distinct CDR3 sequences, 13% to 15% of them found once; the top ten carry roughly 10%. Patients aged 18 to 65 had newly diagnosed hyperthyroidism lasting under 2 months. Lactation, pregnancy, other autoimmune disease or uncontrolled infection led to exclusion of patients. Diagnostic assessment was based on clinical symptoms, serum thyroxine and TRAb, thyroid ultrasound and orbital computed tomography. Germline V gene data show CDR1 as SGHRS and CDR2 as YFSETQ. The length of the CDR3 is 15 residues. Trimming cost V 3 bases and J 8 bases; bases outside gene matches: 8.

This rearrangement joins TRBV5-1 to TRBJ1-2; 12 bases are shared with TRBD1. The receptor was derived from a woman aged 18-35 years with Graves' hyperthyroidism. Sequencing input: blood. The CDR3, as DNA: TGCGCCAGCAGCTCGCCGGGACAGGGGGCTAACGGCTACACCTTC. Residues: CASSSPGQGANGYTF.